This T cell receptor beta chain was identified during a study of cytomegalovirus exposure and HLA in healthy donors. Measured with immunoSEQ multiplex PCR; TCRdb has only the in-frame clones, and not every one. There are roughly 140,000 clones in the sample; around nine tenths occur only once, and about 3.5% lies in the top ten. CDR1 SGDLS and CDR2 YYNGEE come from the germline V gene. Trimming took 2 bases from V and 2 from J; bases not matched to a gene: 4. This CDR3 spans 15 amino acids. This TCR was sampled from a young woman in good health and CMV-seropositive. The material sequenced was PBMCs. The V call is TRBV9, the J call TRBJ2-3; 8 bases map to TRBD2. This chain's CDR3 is CASSVTSGYTDTQYF. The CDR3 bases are TGTGCCAGCAGCGTTACTAGCGGATACACAGATACGCAGTATTTT.